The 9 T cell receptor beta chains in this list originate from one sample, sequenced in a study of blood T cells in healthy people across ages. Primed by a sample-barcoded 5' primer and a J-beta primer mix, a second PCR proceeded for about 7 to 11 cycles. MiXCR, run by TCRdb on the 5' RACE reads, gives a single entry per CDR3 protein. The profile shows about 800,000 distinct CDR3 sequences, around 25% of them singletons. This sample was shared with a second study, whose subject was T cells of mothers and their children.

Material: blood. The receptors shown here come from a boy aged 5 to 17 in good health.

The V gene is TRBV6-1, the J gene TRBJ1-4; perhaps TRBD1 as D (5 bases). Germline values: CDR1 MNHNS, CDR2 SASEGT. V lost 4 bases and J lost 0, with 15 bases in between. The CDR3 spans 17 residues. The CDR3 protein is CASSATAPQATNEKLFF. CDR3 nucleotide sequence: TGTGCCAGCAGTGCGACGGCCCCACAGGCAACTAATGAAAAACTGTTTTTT.

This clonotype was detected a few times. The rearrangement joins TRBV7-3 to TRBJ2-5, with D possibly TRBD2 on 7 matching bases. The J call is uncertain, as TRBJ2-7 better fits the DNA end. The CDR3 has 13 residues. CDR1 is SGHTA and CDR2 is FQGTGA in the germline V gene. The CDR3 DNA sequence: TGTGCCAGCAGCTGGAGGGGGGGCGGCGAGCAGTACTTC. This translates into CASSWRGGGEQYF.

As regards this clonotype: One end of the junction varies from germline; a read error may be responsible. CDR3 residues: CAAGRTDAQYF. The CDR3 region has the DNA TGTGCCGCTGGACGCACAGATGCGCAGTATTTT. The J gene is TRBJ2-3, the V gene TRBV10-3; D unresolved. From germline, CDR1 is ENHRY and CDR2 SYGVKD. This CDR3 region has 11 residues.

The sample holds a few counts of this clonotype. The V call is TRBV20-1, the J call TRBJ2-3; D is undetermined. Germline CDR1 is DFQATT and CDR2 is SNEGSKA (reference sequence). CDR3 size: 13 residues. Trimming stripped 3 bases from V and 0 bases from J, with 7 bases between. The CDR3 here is CSASPDSTDTQYF. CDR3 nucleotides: TGCAGTGCTAGTCCGGACAGCACAGATACGCAGTATTTT.

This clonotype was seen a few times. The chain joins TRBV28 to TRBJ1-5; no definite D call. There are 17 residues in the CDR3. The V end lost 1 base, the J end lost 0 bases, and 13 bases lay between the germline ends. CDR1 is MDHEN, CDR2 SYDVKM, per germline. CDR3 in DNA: TGTGCCAGCAGTTTATCTAGTCTCGGGAGTAGCAATCAGCCCCAGCATTTT. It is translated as CASSLSSLGSSNQPQHF.

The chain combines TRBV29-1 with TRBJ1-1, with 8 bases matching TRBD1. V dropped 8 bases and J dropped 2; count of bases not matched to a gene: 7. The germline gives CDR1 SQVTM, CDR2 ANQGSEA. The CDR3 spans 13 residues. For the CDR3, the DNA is TGCAGCCTAAGGACAGGGAATAACACTGAAGCTTTCTTT. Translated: CSLRTGNNTEAFF. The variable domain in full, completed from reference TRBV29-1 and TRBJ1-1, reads SAVISQKPSRDICQRGTSLTIQCQVDSQVTMMFWYRQQPGQSLTLIATANQGSEATYESGFVIDKFPISRPNLTFSTLTVSNMSPEDSSIYLCSLRTGNNTEAFFGQGTRLTVV.

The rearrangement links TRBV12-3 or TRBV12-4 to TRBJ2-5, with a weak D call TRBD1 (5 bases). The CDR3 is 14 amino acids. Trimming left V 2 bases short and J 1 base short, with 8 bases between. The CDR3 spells CASSLRQSQETQYF. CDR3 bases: TGTGCCAGCAGTTTAAGACAGTCCCAAGAGACCCAGTACTTC.

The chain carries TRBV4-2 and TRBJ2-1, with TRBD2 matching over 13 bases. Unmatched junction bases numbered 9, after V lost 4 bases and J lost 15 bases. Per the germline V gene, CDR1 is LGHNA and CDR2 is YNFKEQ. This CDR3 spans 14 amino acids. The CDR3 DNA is TGTGCCAGCAGCCCAGGACTAGCGGGAGTGGGGGTGTTCTTC. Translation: CASSPGLAGVGVFF.

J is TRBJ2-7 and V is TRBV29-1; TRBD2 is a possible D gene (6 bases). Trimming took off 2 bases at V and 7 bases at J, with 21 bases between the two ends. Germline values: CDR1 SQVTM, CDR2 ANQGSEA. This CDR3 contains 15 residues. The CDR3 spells CSVESATSRRGEQYF. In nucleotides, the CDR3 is TGCAGCGTTGAATCGGCCACTAGCAGGAGAGGTGAGCAGTACTTC.